This TCR beta chain is drawn from a study of blood T cell repertoires in COVID-19. Looking at the study overall: The United States, Italy and Spain supplied acute and convalescent COVID-19 samples. T cells, B-cell-depleted T cells, or PBMCs supplied cDNA or gDNA.

This clone was counted between two and nine times. Per the authors' pipeline: By means of reference gene primer amplification, nucleated cell counts were estimated. This table comes from immunoSEQ multiplex PCR, and its TCRdb copy is limited to in-frame clones, with some not included. The V and J calls and clone size are taken from that table; D and trimming were inferred from the DNA. Among 200,000 to 250,000 clones, around nine tenths were seen once, and the ten largest hold less than 3.5%. The clonotype comes from a woman in her sixties with acute or convalescent COVID-19. The specimen was peripheral blood.

CDR3 protein: CASSPGTGGSPLHF. In nucleotides, the CDR3 is TGTGCCAGCAGCCCCGGGACAGGGGGCTCACCCCTCCACTTT. V usage is TRBV6-5 and J usage is TRBJ1-6; 12 bases are a match to TRBD1. This CDR3 contains 14 residues. In germline, CDR1 is MNHEY, CDR2 SVGAGI. Losses at the gene ends were 6 bases for V and 10 bases for J; bases not matched to a gene: 4.